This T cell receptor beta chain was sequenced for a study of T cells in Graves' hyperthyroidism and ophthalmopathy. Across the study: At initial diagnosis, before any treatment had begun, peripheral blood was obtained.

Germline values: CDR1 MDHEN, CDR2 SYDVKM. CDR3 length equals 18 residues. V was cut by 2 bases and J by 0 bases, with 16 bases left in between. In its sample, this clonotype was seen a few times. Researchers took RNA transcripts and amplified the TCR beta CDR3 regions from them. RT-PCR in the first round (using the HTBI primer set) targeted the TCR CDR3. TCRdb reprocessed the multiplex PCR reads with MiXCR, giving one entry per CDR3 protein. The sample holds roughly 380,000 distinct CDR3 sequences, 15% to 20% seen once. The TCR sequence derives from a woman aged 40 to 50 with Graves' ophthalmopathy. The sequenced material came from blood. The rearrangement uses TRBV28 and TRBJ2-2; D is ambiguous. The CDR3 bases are TGTGCCAGCAGTTTAATTCGAGCAGTCATCTCGAACACCGGGGAGCTGTTTTTT. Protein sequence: CASSLIRAVISNTGELFF.